This T cell receptor beta chain was sequenced during a study of T cell responses to AZD1222 COVID-19 vaccine. TCRdb's table, derived via immunoSEQ multiplex PCR, lists solely in-frame clones and lacks some. Of roughly 120,000 clones listed, roughly 84% were seen once; the top ten hold approximately 1.1%. V lost 8 bases and J lost 1, with 20 bases in between. The CDR3 is 16 residues long. Looked up from germline, CDR1 is SGHTA and CDR2 is FQGNSA. Remarks on this clone: What it binds is not known.

Study results and limitations: Elevations in Spike-specific TCR breadth and depth followed administration of two AZD1222 doses. Repertoire samples came only from after the peak T cell response. Regions left unmutated in variants are reportedly the target of nearly half of spike-specific TCRs. It should be noted that donors were predominantly white British and more often female, and clonal diversity was possibly underestimated.

This chain joins TRBV7-2 and TRBJ1-1, with D hard to call. The sample was peripheral blood, taken on day 0 of AZD1222 vaccination. The sequence was collected from an adult in good health. The CDR3 DNA sequence: TGTGCCAGCTCCCCAAGGGTCGGGGAATGGAACACTGAAGCTTTCTTT. It specifies CASSPRVGEWNTEAFF.